These 8 T cell receptor beta chains were all obtained from the same sample, sequenced in a study of T cells in Graves' hyperthyroidism and ophthalmopathy (dated 2019 in TCRdb). Libraries were made using multiplex PCR. Sequencing was carried out with an Illumina HiSeq 2000. TCR beta CDR3 regions were amplified from RNA transcripts. A first-round RT-PCR of the TCR CDR3 used the HTBI primer set with the Qiagen OneStep RT-PCR kit. The raw public data were reprocessed by TCRdb itself: fastp quality trimming at Q25, MiXCR clonotype calling, in-frame beta chains only. CDR3 protein sequences are deduplicated, and each keeps its most common genes and DNA. The sample has some 370,000 distinct CDR3 sequences on record, 17% of them singletons. The ten largest make up around a third of the sample. Sequencing input: blood. These receptors were collected from a woman aged 30 to 39 with Graves' hyperthyroidism that later progressed to Graves' ophthalmopathy.

This chain links TRBV28 with TRBJ1-2; D unclear. This CDR3 comprises 13 residues. CDR1 and CDR2 from the germline V gene are MDHEN and SYDVKM. V lost 2 bases to trimming and J lost 8 bases, with 12 bases between them. Here the CDR3 DNA reads TGTGCCAGCAGTTTAGGCACCTACCCCGGCTACACCTTC. It codes for CASSLGTYPGYTF.

Many counts were recorded for this clonotype. The chain joins TRBV12-3 or TRBV12-4 to TRBJ2-3, with D perhaps TRBD2 (5 bases). The CDR3 sequence is 14 residues long. Trimming removed 2 bases from V and 2 bases from J, with 8 bases in between. The CDR3 region is CASSLRELTDTQYF. For the CDR3, the DNA is TGTGCCAGCAGTTTACGGGAACTCACAGATACGCAGTATTTT.

This clonotype was seen repeatedly, ten times or more. The chain links TRBV6-1 to TRBJ1-3; D is uncertain. The CDR3 totals 13 residues. Germline CDR1 MNHNS, CDR2 SASEGT. The ends were cut back, 5 bases at V and 9 bases at J, with 14 bases in the middle. The CDR3 reads CASSSDARGTIYF. The CDR3 nucleotides are TGTGCCAGCAGTTCTGACGCGCGGGGCACCATATATTTT.

A few counts support this clonotype. The V call is TRBV4-1, the J call TRBJ2-7; D unresolved. The CDR3 spans 15 residues. Germline V gene data show CDR1 as MGHRA and CDR2 as YSYEKL. V lost 0 bases and J lost 6, with 15 bases in between. CDR3 in DNA: TGCGCCAGCAGCCAAGATTGGACGGGTATCGGCGAGCAGTACTTC. It codes for CASSQDWTGIGEQYF.

In its sample, this clonotype was seen many times. The J gene is TRBJ1-3, the V gene TRBV28, with a possible D match to TRBD1 (5 bases). V lost 2 bases and J lost 4, with 9 bases in between. This CDR3 has 14 residues. Germline values: CDR1 MDHEN, CDR2 SYDVKM. CDR3 DNA: TGTGCCAGCAGTTTACCCAGGGCAGGAAACACCATATATTTT. It encodes CASSLPRAGNTIYF.

Regarding this clonotype: This may come from a read error, since a much larger clone is one base off. The chain recombines TRBV10-3 with TRBJ2-1, with 8 bases that match TRBD1. From germline, CDR1 is ENHRY and CDR2 SYGVKD. This CDR3 region has 15 residues. J lost 5 bases, V lost 4 bases, and 7 bases had no gene match. CDR3 DNA: TGTGCCATCAGTGCCGGGCAGGGGGCCGACAATGAGCAGTTCTTC. It translates to CAISAGQGADNEQFF.

This clonotype was observed a few times. The chain couples TRBV4-1 to TRBJ2-1; tentatively, D is TRBD2 (5 bases). Germline CDR1 reads MGHRA; CDR2 reads YSYEKL. Trimming stripped 1 base from V and 7 bases from J, with 8 bases between. The CDR3 runs 13 residues. The CDR3 bases are TGCGCCAGCAGCCAAGGAGGGCCTAATGAGCAGTTCTTC. Protein sequence: CASSQGGPNEQFF.

The chain recombines TRBV10-2 with TRBJ1-5; 10 bases match TRBD1. Per the germline V gene, CDR1 is WSHSY and CDR2 is SAAADI. The CDR3 consists of 13 residues. Trimming removed 7 bases from V and 6 bases from J; junction bases left unmatched: 3. As DNA, the CDR3 is TGCGCCAGCACCCGGACAGGGGGTCAGCCCCAGCATTTT. Its protein is CASTRTGGQPQHF.